The clone carrying this TCR beta chain was observed many times. Out of roughly 10 ml of fresh peripheral blood came the PBMCs. This entry comes from a study of T cells in Graves' hyperthyroidism and ophthalmopathy. This CDR3 is 13 amino acids long. The ends were cut back, 5 bases at V and 12 bases at J, with 20 bases in the middle. CDR1 and CDR2 (germline): PRHDT, FYEKMQ (reference sequence). TCR beta CDR3 sequences were amplified from RNA transcripts. Carried out on the TCR CDR3, a first-round RT-PCR used the HTBI primer set. TCRdb called the multiplex PCR reads again in MiXCR, with one record for every CDR3 protein. The data show fewer than 400,000 distinct CDR3 sequences, 15% to 18% seen once.

The chain combines TRBV13 with TRBJ2-7; D may be TRBD2 (6 bases). Sequencing was done on a sample of blood. This TCR came from a woman aged 18-35 years with Graves' hyperthyroidism that later progressed to Graves' ophthalmopathy. The CDR3 loop reads CASSLTHGGESYF. CDR3 in DNA: TGTGCCAGCAGCCTTACACACGGGGGAGAGTCGTACTTC.